Following are 23 T cell receptor beta chains from one sample sequenced in a study of T-cell reconstitution after alpha-beta-depleted transplantation in children. The TCRbeta library was prepared with unique molecular identifiers. TCRdb redid the calling of the PCR reads with MiXCR, one entry per CDR3 protein. This table has about 140,000 distinct CDR3 sequences, about 9% appearing once. This specimen was PBMCs, mostly from graft donor cells, taken 180 days after TCRalphabeta/CD19-depleted stem cell transplant. These receptors originate from a female patient aged 2-10 years who had a stem cell transplant for congenital amegakaryocytic thrombocytopenia, so the T cells may come from the graft donor.

This clonotype was detected ten times or more. This chain links TRBV20-1 with TRBJ2-1; 7 bases map to TRBD2. The V gene end was trimmed by 3 bases and the J gene end by 9 bases; junction bases not matched to a gene: 11. From germline, CDR1 is DFQATT and CDR2 SNEGSKA (reference sequence). The CDR3 loop spans 14 amino acids. The CDR3 sequence: CSASPAGDGIEQFF. For the CDR3, the DNA is TGCAGTGCTAGTCCGGCGGGAGACGGGATTGAGCAGTTCTTC.

This chain connects TRBV7-9 to TRBJ2-5; 10 nucleotides agree with TRBD1. The length of the CDR3 is 14 residues. Germline CDR1 is SEHNR and CDR2 is FQNEAQ (reference sequence). The V gene end was trimmed by 5 bases and the J gene end by 4 bases; junction bases not matched to a gene: 4. The CDR3 here is CASSRDRGVETQYF. The CDR3 bases are TGTGCCAGCAGCCGGGACAGGGGAGTAGAGACCCAGTACTTC.

In its sample, this clonotype was seen many times. V usage is TRBV5-1 and J usage is TRBJ2-1; 9 bases line up with TRBD1. The CDR3 is 13 amino acids. The ends lost 9 bases at V and 4 bases at J; junction bases unmatched: 5. Germline V gene sequence: CDR1 SGHRS, CDR2 YFSETQ. The CDR3 bases are TGCGCCACACGACAGGGGGTATACAATGAGCAGTTCTTC. This encodes CATRQGVYNEQFF.

In this sample, this clonotype turned up a few times. The V and J genes are TRBV15 and TRBJ2-7; 10 nucleotides match TRBD2. The CDR3 spans 16 residues. Trimming removed 1 base from V and 4 bases from J; junction bases left unmatched: 7. Germline CDR1 reads LNHNV; CDR2 reads YYDKDF (reference sequence). The CDR3 loop reads CATSRGETSGQYEQYF. CDR3 nucleotide sequence: TGTGCCACCAGCAGAGGGGAGACTAGCGGGCAATACGAGCAGTACTTC.

Many counts were recorded for this clonotype. The V and J genes are TRBV7-8 and TRBJ1-1; no reliable D call. The V and J ends lost 0 bases and 6 bases respectively, with 17 bases between them. The CDR3 extends over 16 amino acids. The V gene's germline CDR1 is SGHVS and CDR2 FQNEAQ. The CDR3 reads CASSLALRRAVAEAFF. The CDR3 DNA is TGTGCCAGCAGCTTAGCGCTAAGGCGGGCAGTCGCTGAAGCTTTCTTT.

V is TRBV10-3 and J is TRBJ2-7, with D perhaps matching TRBD2 (6 bases). This CDR3 has 15 residues. V gave up 0 bases and J gave up 7 bases, with 16 bases separating them. The germline V gene encodes CDR1 ENHRY and CDR2 SYGVKD. CDR3: CAISESGGRRGEQYF. CDR3 coding DNA: TGTGCCATCAGTGAGTCAGGCGGGCGACGGGGGGAGCAGTACTTC.

This clonotype was observed a handful of times. The gene calls are TRBV6-2 or TRBV6-3 and TRBJ2-5; either TRBD1 or TRBD2 may fit D (5 bases each). The ends were cut back, 4 bases at V and 5 bases at J, with 11 bases in the middle. The CDR3 runs 13 residues. Looked up from germline, CDR1 is MNHEY and CDR2 is SVGEGT. Written as DNA, the CDR3 is TGTGCCAGCAGTTTGGGGGAAGCGGAGACCCAGTACTTC. It specifies CASSLGEAETQYF.

This clonotype was seen only a few times. V gene TRBV12-3 or TRBV12-4 combines with J gene TRBJ2-5; maybe TRBD2 (6 bases). The CDR3 is made up of 15 amino acids. Trimming shortened V by 3 bases and J by 7 bases, and 18 bases separated the two germline ends. This CDR3 reads CASSFGSGGAVTQYF. CDR3 in DNA: TGTGCCAGCAGTTTTGGGAGCGGAGGGGCTGTGACCCAGTACTTC.

At least ten counts were recorded for this clonotype. A much larger clonotype is one base distant, so this may be a read error. V usage is TRBV5-6 and J usage is TRBJ2-6; 7 nucleotides match TRBD1. CDR3 size: 16 residues. The germline V gene encodes CDR1 SGHDT and CDR2 YYEEEE. The CDR3 loop is CASSETGEAGANGLTF. In DNA form, the CDR3 reads TGTGCCAGCAGCGAAACAGGGGAAGCTGGGGCCAACGGCCTGACTTTC.

This clonotype was seen a few times. The rearrangement joins TRBV7-2 to TRBJ2-7; 13 bases agree with TRBD2. The V gene's germline CDR1 is SGHTA and CDR2 FQGNSA. J was trimmed by 5 bases and V by 1 base; bases with no gene match: 2. This CDR3 contains 15 residues. DNA for the CDR3: TGTGCCAGCAGCTTAGGACTAGCGGGAGGAAACGAGCAGTACTTC. Its translation: CASSLGLAGGNEQYF.

This clonotype has a count of ten or more. V usage is TRBV7-2 and J usage is TRBJ2-1; 8 nucleotides agree with TRBD1. V shed 4 bases and J 0 bases; nucleotides not matched to a gene: 2. The CDR3 has 15 amino acids. CDR1 and CDR2 from the germline V gene are SGHTA and FQGNSA. The CDR3 nucleotides read TGTGCCAGCAGCTCGGACAGGGCCTCCTACAATGAGCAGTTCTTC. Translated: CASSSDRASYNEQFF. Full variable domain (outside the CDR3, taken from reference TRBV7-2 and TRBJ2-1): GAGVSQSPSNKVTEKGKDVELRCDPISGHTALYWYRQSLGQGLEFLIYFQGNSAPDKSGLPSDRFSAERTGGSVSTLTIQRTQQEDSAVYLCASSSDRASYNEQFFGPGTRLTVL.

This clonotype was recorded many times. The gene calls are TRBV6-5 and TRBJ2-3; TRBD2 is a possible D gene (6 bases). The germline CDR1 and CDR2 sequences are MNHEY and SVGAGI. The V end was cut by 2 bases, the J end by 5 bases, with 8 bases between. This CDR3 has 13 residues. CDR3 in amino acids: CASSYGRGDTQYF. CDR3 coding DNA: TGTGCCAGCAGTTACGGGCGGGGAGATACGCAGTATTTT.

In its sample, this clonotype was seen many times. The V and J genes are TRBV19 and TRBJ2-1; D might be TRBD1 (6 bases). Deletions cut 4 bases from V and 4 bases from J, with 11 bases between. Germline V lookup: CDR1 LNHDA, CDR2 SQIVND (reference sequence). This CDR3 has 14 residues. This CDR3 reads CASSKTGKYNEQFF. Written as DNA, the CDR3 is TGTGCCAGTAGTAAGACAGGAAAATACAATGAGCAGTTCTTC.

This clonotype was observed many times. The rearrangement joins TRBV27 to TRBJ2-7; the D gene is possibly TRBD1 (5 bases). This CDR3 has 16 residues. The V gene lost 0 bases and the J gene lost 0 bases, with 12 bases spanning the gap. CDR1 is MNHEY and CDR2 is SMNVEV in the germline V gene (reference sequence). The CDR3 sequence: CASSLSAGYRSYEQYF. The CDR3 DNA reads TGTGCCAGCAGTTTATCGGCAGGGTACCGCTCCTACGAGCAGTACTTC.

This chain joins TRBV28 and TRBJ2-7, with TRBD2 matching over 10 bases. V gave up 3 bases and J gave up 0 bases; unmatched junction bases: 8. CDR1 and CDR2 (germline): MDHEN, SYDVKM. This CDR3 region has 17 residues. In DNA form, the CDR3 reads TGTGCCAGCAGTTTCCTAGTCGGACTAGCGGCCTCCTACGAGCAGTACTTC. Translated, it gives CASSFLVGLAASYEQYF.

This clonotype was detected many times. The chain links TRBV29-1 to TRBJ2-3; TRBD2 might be the D (6 bases). The CDR3 spans 14 residues. V lost 6 bases and J lost 0, with 13 bases in between. From germline, CDR1 is SQVTM and CDR2 ANQGSEA. The CDR3 sequence is CSVSGTPSTDTQYF. In DNA form, the CDR3 reads TGCAGCGTGTCCGGGACTCCGAGCACAGATACGCAGTATTTT.

This clonotype was found many times. The rearrangement uses TRBV7-9 and TRBJ2-1; perhaps TRBD2 as D (6 bases). Looked up from germline, CDR1 is SEHNR and CDR2 is FQNEAQ (reference sequence). This CDR3 contains 14 residues. V lost 2 bases to trimming and J lost 1 base, with 6 bases between them. CDR3 loop: CASSLRGSYNEQFF. In DNA form, the CDR3 reads TGTGCCAGCAGCTTACGGGGGTCCTACAATGAGCAGTTCTTC.

This clonotype was observed at least ten times. This chain links TRBV20-1 with TRBJ2-1; 12 bases are a match to TRBD2. The germline V gene has CDR1 DFQATT and CDR2 SNEGSKA (reference sequence). The V and J ends lost 5 bases and 9 bases, in that order; junction bases with no gene match: 5. CDR3 length equals 13 residues. CDR3 DNA: TGCAGTGCTCGACTAGCGGGAGTTAGTGAGCAGTTCTTC. It translates to CSARLAGVSEQFF.

This clonotype was seen ten or more times. The rearrangement joins TRBV5-1 to TRBJ1-2; D gene unclear. V dropped 0 bases and J dropped 8 bases, with 14 bases sitting between them. This CDR3 spans 14 amino acids. Germline V gives CDR1 SGHRS, CDR2 YFSETQ. CDR3 nucleotide sequence: TGCGCCAGCAGCTTGGCTTCGGACTTAGGGGGCTACACCTTC. Amino acid sequence: CASSLASDLGGYTF.

On this clonotype itself: One end of the junction does not line up with germline, which may come from a read error. The chain recombines TRBV12-3 or TRBV12-4 with TRBJ2-7; D is perhaps TRBD2 (7 bases). The CDR3 runs to 17 residues. CDR3 amino acids: CASPPMRGAGVGYEKYF. CDR3 nucleotides: TGTGCCAGCCCACCAATGAGGGGGGCGGGAGTGGGCTACGAGAAGTACTTC.

This clonotype was counted a few times. The chain joins TRBV19 to TRBJ1-5; 7 bases agree with TRBD1. Germline CDR1 and CDR2: LNHDA and SQIVND (reference sequence). J was trimmed by 2 bases and V by 0 bases; bases with no gene match: 7. CDR3 length equals 17 residues. CDR3 in DNA: TGTGCCAGTAGTATAGAAAAGACAGGGTGGGGCAATCAGCCCCAGCATTTT. Translation: CASSIEKTGWGNQPQHF.

The chain couples TRBV19 to TRBJ1-5; D is perhaps TRBD1 (5 bases). Germline CDR1 reads LNHDA; CDR2 reads SQIVND (reference sequence). The CDR3 contains 14 residues. V was trimmed by 3 bases and J by 3 bases, leaving 9 bases between them. The CDR3 reads CASSMWDPNQPQHF. The CDR3 DNA sequence: TGTGCCAGTAGTATGTGGGACCCCAATCAGCCCCAGCATTTT. The full variable domain, rest sourced from reference TRBV19 and TRBJ1-5, is DGGITQSPKYLFRKEGQNVTLSCEQNLNHDAMYWYRQDPGQGLRLIYYSQIVNDFQKGDIAEGYSVSREKKESFPLTVTSAQKNPTAFYLCASSMWDPNQPQHFGDGTRLSIL.

There are many counts of this clonotype. The chain links TRBV7-9 to TRBJ2-2; D gene uncertain. V lost 1 base and J lost 7, with 4 bases in between. Germline-derived CDR1 and CDR2 are SEHNR and FQNEAQ (reference sequence). This CDR3 is 12 amino acids long. This CDR3 reads CASSLVGGELFF. The CDR3 DNA is TGTGCCAGCAGCTTAGTTGGCGGGGAGCTGTTTTTT.